This T cell receptor (beta chain) comes out of a study of blood T cells in healthy people across ages. Findings and caveats of the study: Unsorted PBMC material precluded a definitive naive versus antigen-experienced comparison. Long-lived donors exceeded aged donors in naive CD4+ cells and diversity. Across the age range, TCR beta diversity per million T cells fell in a roughly linear way.

To note about this clonotype: The antigen is undetermined.

All donors came from Russia, were Caucasian and healthy, and spanned ages about 6 to 100. Germline lookup yields CDR1 MNHNS and CDR2 SASEGT. The CDR3 totals 14 residues. V shed 2 bases and J shed 6 bases, with 10 bases lying between them. It was with a sample-barcoded 5' primer and a J-beta primer mix that a second PCR of about 6 to 12 cycles was run. TCRdb analysed the 5' RACE reads with MiXCR anew, one entry per CDR3 protein. The data contain about 900,000 distinct CDR3 sequences, around 49% of them singletons. This TCR derives from a young man in good health. The sample comprised blood. The J gene is TRBJ2-2, the V gene TRBV6-1; TRBD1 or TRBD2 may be the D gene (6 bases each). CDR3 protein: CASSESGAPGELFF. The CDR3 DNA sequence: TGTGCCAGCAGTGAATCGGGGGCCCCCGGGGAGCTGTTTTTT.